The present TCR beta chain was sequenced within a study of cytomegalovirus exposure and HLA in healthy donors. Study findings and constraints: Information on immune exposure was restricted to one variable (CMV serostatus).

About this clone: Its antigen is as yet unknown.

PCR primers comprised 60 Vbeta and 13 Jbeta primers. Sequenced by immunoSEQ multiplex PCR; TCRdb stores in-frame clones only, minus some. The sample lists 95,000 to 110,000 clones; more than 70% were seen once. The junction had 5 bases not matched to a gene; V was cut back by 0 bases and J by 8 bases. The CDR3 is made up of 15 amino acids. Germline V gene lookup returns CDR1 KGHSH and CDR2 LQKENI. The sequencing input was PBMCs. This receptor was identified in a man in his thirties or forties in good health and CMV-seronegative. This rearrangement joins TRBV18 to TRBJ2-4; 9 bases fit TRBD1. CDR3 sequence: CASSPPNRGRDIQYF. The CDR3 DNA is TGTGCCAGCTCACCACCTAACAGGGGGCGTGACATTCAGTACTTC. The full variable domain, with the rest looked up from reference TRBV18 and TRBJ2-4, is NAGVMQNPRHLVRRRGQEARLRCSPMKGHSHVYWYRQLPEEGLKFMVYLQKENIIDESGMPKERFSAEFPKEGPSILRIQQVVRGDSAAYFCASSPPNRGRDIQYFGAGTRLSVL.